This T cell receptor beta chain is from a study of blood T cell repertoires in COVID-19. Turning to the study itself: Whether acute or convalescent, the COVID-19 samples came from the United States, Italy and Spain. In each case, the material was cDNA or gDNA derived from T cells, B-cell-depleted T cells, or PBMCs.

The sample holds a few counts of this clone. V gave up 5 bases and J gave up 4 bases; unmatched junction bases: 10. The CDR3 length is 16 residues. The V gene's germline CDR1 is SGHVS and CDR2 FQNEAQ. As handled by the study authors: It was from reference gene primer amplification that nucleated cell counts were estimated. Some clones are missing from TCRdb's copy, which holds only in-frame ones; the method was immunoSEQ multiplex PCR. That table gives V, J and clone size, and the DNA gave D and trimming. The data contain approximately 76,000 clones, roughly four fifths of them seen just once; the ten biggest clones take up 11%.

The receptor was derived from a man aged 50 to 60 with acute or convalescent COVID-19. The V gene is TRBV7-8, the J gene TRBJ1-4, with 7 positions matching TRBD1. The sequenced sample consisted of peripheral blood. The CDR3 sequence: CASSRATGAINEKLFF. In DNA, the CDR3 is TGTGCCAGCAGCCGAGCCACAGGGGCCATTAATGAAAAACTGTTTTTT.